What follows are 2 T cell receptor beta chains derived from one specimen sequenced in a study of T cell repertoires in cytomegalovirus infection. TCRdb re-analysed the reads in MiXCR, keeping a single row per CDR3 protein. The sample records 200,000 to 300,000 distinct CDR3 sequences, roughly an eighth being singletons. Sample: PBMCs. The receptors originated from a human donor in good health (CMV status not recorded). Some clones in this sample may be carry-over from other donors' samples.

This clonotype has at least ten counts. The chain is built from TRBV7-2 and TRBJ1-5; no reliable D call. CDR1 and CDR2 (germline): SGHTA, FQGNSA. Trimming stripped 0 bases from V and 4 bases from J, with 10 bases between. This CDR3 has 15 residues. The CDR3 bases are TGTGCCAGCAGCTTAGCCCGGACTGATAATCAGCCCCAGCATTTT. Translating gives CASSLARTDNQPQHF.

This clonotype was picked up a small number of times. The chain uses TRBV19 and TRBJ2-1; no clear D gene. Trimming removed 1 base at V and 12 bases at J, with 13 bases between. The CDR3 consists of 13 residues. CDR1 and CDR2 from the germline V gene are LNHDA and SQIVND (reference sequence). The CDR3 is CASSIARPERQFF. The CDR3 bases are TGTGCCAGTAGTATAGCCCGGCCGGAACGGCAGTTCTTC.